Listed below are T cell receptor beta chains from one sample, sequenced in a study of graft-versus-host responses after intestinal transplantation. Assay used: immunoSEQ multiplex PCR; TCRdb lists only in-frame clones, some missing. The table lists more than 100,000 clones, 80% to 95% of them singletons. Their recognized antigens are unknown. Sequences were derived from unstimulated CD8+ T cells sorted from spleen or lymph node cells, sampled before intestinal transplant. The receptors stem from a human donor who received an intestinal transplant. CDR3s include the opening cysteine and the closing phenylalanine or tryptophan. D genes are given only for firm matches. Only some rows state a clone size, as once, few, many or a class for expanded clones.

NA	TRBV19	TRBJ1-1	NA	TGTGCCAGTAGTATCCCATGGAACACTGAAGCTTTCTTT	CASSIPWNTEAFF
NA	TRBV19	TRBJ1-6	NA	TGTGCCAGTAGTACGACAGATGCACCTAATTCACCCCTCCACTTT	CASSTTDAPNSPLHF
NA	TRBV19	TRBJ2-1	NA	TGTGCCAGTACAGTGGGCTATGAGCAGTTCTTC	CASTVGYEQFF
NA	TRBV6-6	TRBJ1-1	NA	TGTGCCAGCAGTTTGGGAGGGACGAACACTGAAGCTTTCTTT	CASSLGGTNTEAFF
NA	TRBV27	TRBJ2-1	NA	TGTGCCAGCAGCCCCGGCAATGAGCAGTTCTTC	CASSPGNEQFF
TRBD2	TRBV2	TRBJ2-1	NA	TGTGCCAGCAGCGGGGGACTAGCGATCAATGAGCAGTTCTTC	CASSGGLAINEQFF
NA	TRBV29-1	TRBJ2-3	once	TGCAGCGTTGCTGAGGGGCTAGGGGCAGATACGCAGTATTTT	CSVAEGLGADTQYF
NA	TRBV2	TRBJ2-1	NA	TGTGCCAGCAGTGTACTAAGGAATGAGCAGTTCTTC	CASSVLRNEQFF
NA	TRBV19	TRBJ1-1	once	TGTGCCAGTAGTATAATTGATGGCAACACTGAAGCTTTCTTT	CASSIIDGNTEAFF
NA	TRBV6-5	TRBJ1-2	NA	TGTGCCAGCAGTTCAGCAGGTCCTAACTATGGCTACACCTTC	CASSSAGPNYGYTF